Listed below are T cell receptor beta chains from one sample, sequenced in a study of spatial heterogeneity in lung cancer. One entry per CDR3 protein results from TCRdb running MiXCR on the 5' RACE reads. The sample includes some 100,000 distinct CDR3 sequences, approximately 8.6% of them seen just once. Here the sequenced sample was PBMCs, taken at surgery. The receptors stem from a male donor with early-stage non-small cell lung cancer. Each CDR3 is given with its conserved first and last residue. D genes are given only for firm matches. Expanded clones get a size class; other rows say once, few or many, or leave the size out.

TRBV20-1	TRBJ1-2	many	TRBD1	CSATGTGYGYTF	TGCAGTGCTACCGGGACAGGCTATGGCTACACCTTC
TRBV6-5	TRBJ2-7	many	-	CASRSLYEQYF	TGTGCCAGCAGAAGCCTTTACGAGCAGTACTTC
TRBV5-3	TRBJ1-6	many	TRBD1	CARSLEARGRGHGNSPLHF	TGTGCCAGAAGCTTGGAGGCGCGTGGCAGGGGGCACGGAAATTCACCCCTCCACTTT
TRBV20-1	TRBJ2-7	many	TRBD1	CSAPSPDRDIYEQYF	TGCAGTGCTCCCAGTCCGGACAGGGACATCTACGAGCAGTACTTC
TRBV2	TRBJ2-3	many	-	CASSVEGLYQDTQYF	TGTGCCAGCAGTGTAGAAGGACTATATCAAGATACGCAGTATTTT
TRBV5-1	TRBJ2-1	few	-	CASSLTRINEQFF	TGCGCCAGCAGCTTGACTAGGATCAATGAGCAGTTCTTC
TRBV20-1	TRBJ2-7	-	TRBD2	CSAPNPGLAGGEQYF	TGCAGTGCTCCAAACCCCGGACTAGCGGGTGGGGAGCAGTACTTC
TRBV18	TRBJ2-7	many	-	CASSRVQGSYEQYF	TGTGCCAGCTCACGTGTTCAGGGTTCCTACGAGCAGTACTTC
TRBV7-9	TRBJ2-2	many	-	CASLVWELFF	TGTGCCAGCCTGGTCTGGGAGCTGTTTTTT
TRBV28	TRBJ2-7	-	TRBD2	CASSSPGTSGREQYF	TGTGCCAGCAGTTCCCCCGGGACTAGCGGGAGAGAGCAGTACTTC
TRBV5-1	TRBJ2-7	many	-	CASSLGSPIDEQYF	TGCGCCAGCAGCTTGGGCTCGCCAATCGACGAGCAGTACTTC
TRBV10-2	TRBJ2-7	-	-	CASSVGPPLTYEQYF	TGCGCCAGCAGTGTGGGGCCCCCTCTTACCTACGAGCAGTACTTC
TRBV15	TRBJ1-1	few	-	CATSRDRGVSTEAFF	TGTGCCACCAGCAGAGATCGAGGGGTCTCCACTGAAGCTTTCTTT
TRBV30	TRBJ1-1	-	-	CAWIQAGPRAFF	TGTGCCTGGATCCAAGCGGGCCCTCGAGCTTTCTTT
TRBV28	TRBJ1-1	many	-	CASSSGPGSTEAFF	TGTGCCAGCAGTTCCGGGCCGGGGAGCACTGAAGCTTTCTTT
TRBV7-8	TRBJ2-2	-	TRBD1	CASSPTPTGYAGELFF	TGTGCCAGCAGCCCGACCCCGACAGGGTACGCCGGGGAGCTGTTTTTT
TRBV20-1	TRBJ1-2	few	TRBD1	CSARGQGSRYGYTF	TGCAGTGCTAGAGGACAGGGGAGCCGCTATGGCTACACCTTC
TRBV20-1	TRBJ2-2	few	TRBD2	CSARGRRLAGTGELFF	TGCAGTGCTAGAGGAAGGAGACTAGCGGGCACCGGGGAGCTGTTTTTT
TRBV2	TRBJ1-2	few	TRBD1	CASSAGTGLDGYTF	TGTGCCAGCAGTGCCGGGACAGGGTTGGATGGCTACACCTTC
TRBV7-2	TRBJ2-7	-	TRBD2	CASSSVAGGPNEQYF	TGTGCCAGCAGCTCAGTAGCGGGAGGGCCCAACGAGCAGTACTTC
TRBV12-3/TRBV12-4	TRBJ1-5	-	-	CASSSEGGNQPQHF	TGTGCCAGCAGTTCAGAGGGCGGGAATCAGCCCCAGCATTTT
TRBV29-1	TRBJ2-1	few	-	CSVRASYNEQFF	TGCAGCGTCCGGGCCTCCTACAATGAGCAGTTCTTC
TRBV28	TRBJ2-4	-	-	CASSLSGAGIGIQYF	TGTGCCAGCAGTTTATCAGGGGCGGGGATTGGCATTCAGTACTTC
TRBV11-2	TRBJ2-1	few	-	CASSSYYYGMVSNEQFF	TGTGCCAGCAGCTCGTACTACTACGGGATGGTCTCCAATGAGCAGTTCTTC
TRBV6-1	TRBJ2-7	many	TRBD2	CASRWTSVSYEQYF	TGTGCCAGCAGGTGGACTAGCGTGTCCTACGAGCAGTACTTC
TRBV20-1	TRBJ2-3	many	-	CSAPTGITDTQYF	TGCAGTGCTCCAACAGGGATCACAGATACGCAGTATTTT
TRBV28	TRBJ1-6	-	-	CASSFRQNYSPLHF	TGTGCCAGCAGTTTCCGACAAAATTATTCACCCCTCCACTTT
TRBV28	TRBJ2-7	many	TRBD1	CASSLGQGYEQYF	TGTGCCAGCAGTCTAGGACAGGGCTACGAGCAGTACTTC
TRBV9	TRBJ2-3	-	TRBD2	CASSLSGGADTQYF	TGTGCCAGCAGCCTTAGCGGGGGGGCTGATACGCAGTATTTT
TRBV25-1	TRBJ1-2	many	TRBD1	CASSVRDRSGYTF	TGTGCCAGCAGTGTCCGGGACAGGTCCGGCTACACCTTC
TRBV11-2	TRBJ2-5	-	-	CASSRRTSQETQYF	TGTGCCAGCAGCCGGCGGACAAGCCAAGAGACCCAGTACTTC